One sample yielded the 13 T cell receptor beta chains listed below, sequenced in a study of OX40 agonist ivuxolimab in advanced cancers. Assay: immunoSEQ multiplex PCR; the TCRdb copy retains only in-frame clones and omits some. The sample holds about 53,000 clones, about 88% seen once. Specimen: CD4+ or CD8+ T cells sorted from blood, collected in a trial of the OX40 agonist ivuxolimab. The receptors originated from an adult with an advanced solid tumor such as melanoma, head and neck, liver or kidney cancer.

The chain is built from TRBV29-1 and TRBJ2-3; the match to TRBD2 covers 7 bases. This CDR3 region has 12 residues. V lost 6 bases to trimming and J lost 5 bases; unmatched junction nucleotides: 5. CDR1 and CDR2 (germline): SQVTM, ANQGSEA. CDR3 sequence (DNA): TGCAGCGTCCACGGACTAGTAGATACGCAGTATTTT. Translation: CSVHGLVDTQYF.

This chain uses TRBV2 with TRBJ2-7, with TRBD1 as a possible D gene (5 bases). V gave up 6 bases and J gave up 2 bases, with 11 bases separating them. CDR1 is SNHLY, CDR2 FYNNEI, per germline. The CDR3 has 13 residues. The CDR3 region has the DNA TGTGCCAGCAGGGCTACAGGAGCCTACGAGCAGTACTTC. It encodes CASRATGAYEQYF.

The chain combines TRBV7-2 with TRBJ2-1; no clear D gene. Looked up from germline, CDR1 is SGHTA and CDR2 is FQGNSA. The V end was cut by 4 bases, the J end by 8 bases, with 6 bases between. There are 11 residues in the CDR3. CDR3: CASSSMYEQFF. CDR3 coding DNA: TGTGCCAGCAGCTCTATGTATGAGCAGTTCTTC.

The chain carries TRBV4-1 and TRBJ2-5, with D hard to call. CDR3 length: 16 residues. V shed 1 base and J shed 2 bases, with 14 bases lying between them. Germline lookup yields CDR1 MGHRA and CDR2 YSYEKL. The CDR3 DNA sequence: TGCGCCAGCAGCCAAGGAAGGTTTGGAGAGCAAGAGACCCAGTACTTC. This sequence encodes CASSQGRFGEQETQYF.

The chain recombines TRBV19 with TRBJ1-2; no definite D call. Per germline, CDR1 LNHDA and CDR2 SQIVND (reference sequence). The CDR3 runs to 14 residues. V was shortened by 6 bases and J by 1 base, with 12 bases between the two germline ends. Here the CDR3 reads CASRSAMVNYGYTF. In DNA form, the CDR3 reads TGTGCCAGTAGGTCGGCTATGGTTAACTATGGCTACACCTTC.

The genes are TRBV6-4 and TRBJ2-1, with TRBD2 identical over 7 bases. Unmatched junction bases numbered 13, after V lost 6 bases and J lost 5 bases. The V gene's germline CDR1 is MRHNA and CDR2 SNTAGT. The CDR3 spans 16 residues. As DNA, the CDR3 is TGTGCCAGCAGCGGCAGTAGCGCGGGAGTCAACAATGAGCAGTTCTTC. This gives the protein CASSGSSAGVNNEQFF.

The chain combines TRBV5-1 with TRBJ2-5; 8 nucleotides agree with TRBD2. CDR3 length: 15 amino acids. CDR1 is SGHRS and CDR2 is YFSETQ in the germline V gene. J was trimmed by 5 bases and V by 5 bases; bases with no gene match: 11. CDR3 sequence reads: CASSLSGTSWETQYF. DNA of the CDR3: TGCGCCAGCAGTCTGAGTGGGACTAGTTGGGAGACCCAGTACTTC. Filled out from reference TRBV5-1 and TRBJ2-5, the complete variable domain reads KAGVTQTPRYLIKTRGQQVTLSCSPISGHRSVSWYQQTPGQGLQFLFEYFSETQRNKGNFPGRFSGRQFSNSRSEMNVSTLELGDSALYLCASSLSGTSWETQYFGPGTRLLVL.

The chain has TRBV7-3 and TRBJ2-1, with D perhaps TRBD2 (6 bases). The germline V and J ends were trimmed by 4 bases and 3 bases, with 19 bases remaining between them. The germline gives CDR1 SGHTA, CDR2 FQGTGA. The CDR3 extends over 17 amino acids. The CDR3 DNA reads as TGTGCCAGCAGCTCAGGTAGAAGCGGGCTCTACTACAATGAGCAGTTCTTC. Protein: CASSSGRSGLYYNEQFF.

The genes are TRBV18 and TRBJ2-7; no reliable D call. Germline lookup yields CDR1 KGHSH and CDR2 LQKENI. The CDR3 runs 13 residues. V was cut by 3 bases and J by 5 bases, with 11 bases left in between. CDR3 DNA: TGTGCCAGCTCACCGTCGGTCCCGCACGAGCAGTACTTC. Amino acid sequence: CASSPSVPHEQYF.

This clone was found a few times. The chain couples TRBV6-5 to TRBJ2-7; a possible D gene is TRBD1 (6 bases). There are 13 residues in the CDR3. Germline V CDR1 and CDR2: MNHEY, SVGAGI. Trimming removed 7 bases at V and 2 bases at J, with 12 bases between. The CDR3 loop is CASTGQGTYEQYF. The CDR3 DNA reads TGTGCCAGCACGGGCCAGGGGACCTACGAGCAGTACTTC.

The V call is TRBV29-1, the J call TRBJ2-1; D perhaps matches TRBD2 (6 bases). Germline CDR1 reads SQVTM; CDR2 reads ANQGSEA. This CDR3 has 12 amino acids. V lost 3 bases and J lost 7, with 10 bases in between. The CDR3 DNA reads TGCAGCGTTGATGGGGGGTTGAATGAGCAGTTCTTC. Protein sequence: CSVDGGLNEQFF.

This clone was seen a few times. This chain connects TRBV5-4 to TRBJ2-1; 10 bases align to TRBD2. Germline lookup yields CDR1 SGHNT and CDR2 YYREEE (reference sequence). V shed 4 bases and J 9 bases; nucleotides not matched to a gene: 13. This CDR3 is built from 16 residues. The chain's CDR3 is CASSPLAAGGPGEQFF. The DNA for the CDR3 is TGTGCCAGCAGCCCCCTGGCAGCGGGAGGGCCCGGTGAGCAGTTCTTC. Complete variable domain (other parts from reference TRBV5-4 and TRBJ2-1): ETGVTQSPTHLIKTRGQQVTLRCSSQSGHNTVSWYQQALGQGPQFIFQYYREEENGRGNFPPRFSGLQFPNYSSELNVNALELDDSALYLCASSPLAAGGPGEQFFGPGTRLTVL.

V is TRBV16 and J is TRBJ2-7; D possibly corresponds to TRBD2 (6 bases). Germline CDR1 and CDR2: KGHSY and FQNENV. This CDR3 spans 14 amino acids. V was shortened by 8 bases and J by 0 bases, with 14 bases between the two germline ends. CDR3 DNA: TGTGCCAGCGCGCGGGACTTGGCCTCCTACGAGCAGTACTTC. Its translation: CASARDLASYEQYF.